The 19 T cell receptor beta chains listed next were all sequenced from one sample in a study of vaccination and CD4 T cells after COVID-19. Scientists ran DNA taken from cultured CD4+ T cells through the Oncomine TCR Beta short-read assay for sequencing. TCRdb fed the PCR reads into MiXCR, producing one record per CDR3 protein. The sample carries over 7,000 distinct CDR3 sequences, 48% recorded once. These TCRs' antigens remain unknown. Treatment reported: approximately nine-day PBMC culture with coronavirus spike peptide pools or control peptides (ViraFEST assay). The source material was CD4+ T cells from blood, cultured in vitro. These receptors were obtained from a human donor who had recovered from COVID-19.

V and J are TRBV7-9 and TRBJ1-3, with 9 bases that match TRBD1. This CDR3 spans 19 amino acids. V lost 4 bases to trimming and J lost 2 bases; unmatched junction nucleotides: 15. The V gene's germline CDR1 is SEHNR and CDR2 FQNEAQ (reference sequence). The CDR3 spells CASSSGVLLGQGPGNTIYF. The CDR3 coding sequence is TGTGCCAGCAGCTCTGGGGTGTTATTGGGACAGGGTCCTGGAAACACCATATATTTT.

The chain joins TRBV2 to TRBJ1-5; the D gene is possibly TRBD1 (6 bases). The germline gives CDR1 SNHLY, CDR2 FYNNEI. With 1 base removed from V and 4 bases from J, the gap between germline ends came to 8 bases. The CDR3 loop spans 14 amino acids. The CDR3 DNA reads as TGTGCCAGCAGTGAAGTCAGGGGTAATCAGCCCCAGCATTTT. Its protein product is CASSEVRGNQPQHF.

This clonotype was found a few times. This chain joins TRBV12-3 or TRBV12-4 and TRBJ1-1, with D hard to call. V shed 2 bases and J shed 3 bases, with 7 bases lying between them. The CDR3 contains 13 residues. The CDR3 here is CASSLYRDTEAFF. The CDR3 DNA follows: TGTGCCAGCAGTTTATATCGGGACACTGAAGCTTTCTTT.

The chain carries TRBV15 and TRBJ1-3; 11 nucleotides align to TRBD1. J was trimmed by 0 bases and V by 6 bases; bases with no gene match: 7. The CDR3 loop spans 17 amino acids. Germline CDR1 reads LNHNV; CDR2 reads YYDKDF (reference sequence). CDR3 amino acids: CATSERDRGISGNTIYF. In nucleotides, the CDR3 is TGTGCCACCAGTGAACGGGACAGGGGGATCTCTGGAAACACCATATATTTT.

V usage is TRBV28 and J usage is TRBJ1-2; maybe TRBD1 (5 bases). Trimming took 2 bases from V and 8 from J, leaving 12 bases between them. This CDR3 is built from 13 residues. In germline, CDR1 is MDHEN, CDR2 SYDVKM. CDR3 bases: TGTGCCAGCAGTTTACCCGGGACCCGGGGCTACACCTTC. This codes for CASSLPGTRGYTF.

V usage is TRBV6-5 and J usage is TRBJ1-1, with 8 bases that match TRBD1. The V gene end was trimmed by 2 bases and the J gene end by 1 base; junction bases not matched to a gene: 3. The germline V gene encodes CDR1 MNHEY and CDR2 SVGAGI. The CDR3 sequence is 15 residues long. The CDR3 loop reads CASSYGTGRNTEAFF. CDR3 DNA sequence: TGTGCCAGCAGTTACGGGACAGGCCGGAACACTGAAGCTTTCTTT.

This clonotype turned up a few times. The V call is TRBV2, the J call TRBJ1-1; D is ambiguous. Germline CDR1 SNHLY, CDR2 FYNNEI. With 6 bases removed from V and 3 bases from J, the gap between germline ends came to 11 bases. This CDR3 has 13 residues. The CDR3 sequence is CASSPMGYTEAFF. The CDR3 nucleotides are TGTGCCAGCAGCCCAATGGGGTACACTGAAGCTTTCTTT.

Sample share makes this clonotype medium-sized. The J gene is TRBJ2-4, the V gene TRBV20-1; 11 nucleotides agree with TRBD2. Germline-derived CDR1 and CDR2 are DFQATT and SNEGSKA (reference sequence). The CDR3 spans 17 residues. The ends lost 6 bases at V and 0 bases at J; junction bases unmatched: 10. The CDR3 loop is CSAPNGGLAGAKNIQYF. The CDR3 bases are TGCAGTGCCCCGAATGGTGGACTAGCGGGAGCCAAAAACATTCAGTACTTC.

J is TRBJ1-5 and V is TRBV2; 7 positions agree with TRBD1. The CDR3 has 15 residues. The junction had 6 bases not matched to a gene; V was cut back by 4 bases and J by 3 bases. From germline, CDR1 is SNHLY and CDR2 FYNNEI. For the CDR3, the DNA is TGTGCCAGCAGTGCAGGGGGGGCCTCCAATCAGCCCCAGCATTTT. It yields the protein CASSAGGASNQPQHF. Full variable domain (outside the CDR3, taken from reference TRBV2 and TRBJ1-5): EPEVTQTPSHQVTQMGQEVILRCVPISNHLYFYWYRQILGQKVEFLVSFYNNEISEKSEIFDDQFSVERPDGSNFTLKIRSTKLEDSAMYFCASSAGGASNQPQHFGDGTRLSIL.

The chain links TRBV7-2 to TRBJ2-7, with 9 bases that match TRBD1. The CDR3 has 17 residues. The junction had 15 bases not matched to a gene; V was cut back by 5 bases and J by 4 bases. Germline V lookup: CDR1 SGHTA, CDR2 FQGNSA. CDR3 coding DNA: TGTGCCAGCAGCCCCTACACACCCCGGGACAGGGATTACGAGCAGTACTTC. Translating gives CASSPYTPRDRDYEQYF.

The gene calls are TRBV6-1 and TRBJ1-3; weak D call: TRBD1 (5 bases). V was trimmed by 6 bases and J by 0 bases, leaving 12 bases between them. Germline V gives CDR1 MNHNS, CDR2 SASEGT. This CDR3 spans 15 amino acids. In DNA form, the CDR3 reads TGTGCCAGCAGGCGGGACGGCTACTCTGGAAACACCATATATTTT. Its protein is CASRRDGYSGNTIYF.

DNA of the CDR3: TGTGCCACCAGTCCTACCGGGACAGGGGGCATATACGAGCAGTACTTC. Its translation: CATSPTGTGGIYEQYF. V usage is TRBV24-1 and J usage is TRBJ2-7; 12 nucleotides line up with TRBD1. Germline CDR1 reads KGHDR; CDR2 reads SFDVKD. The CDR3 runs to 16 residues. V gave up 6 bases and J gave up 4 bases; unmatched junction bases: 9.

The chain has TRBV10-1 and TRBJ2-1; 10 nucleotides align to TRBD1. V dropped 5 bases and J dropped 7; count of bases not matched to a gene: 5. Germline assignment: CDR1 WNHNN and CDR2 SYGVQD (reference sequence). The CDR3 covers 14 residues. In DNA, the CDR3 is TGCGCCAGCAGTTCCGGGACAGGGGAGAATGAGCAGTTCTTC. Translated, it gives CASSSGTGENEQFF.

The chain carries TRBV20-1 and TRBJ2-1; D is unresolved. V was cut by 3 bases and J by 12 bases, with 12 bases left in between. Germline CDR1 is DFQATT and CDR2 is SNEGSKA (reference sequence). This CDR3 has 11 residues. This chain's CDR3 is CSASPASAQFF. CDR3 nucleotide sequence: TGCAGTGCTAGCCCTGCCTCGGCGCAGTTCTTC.

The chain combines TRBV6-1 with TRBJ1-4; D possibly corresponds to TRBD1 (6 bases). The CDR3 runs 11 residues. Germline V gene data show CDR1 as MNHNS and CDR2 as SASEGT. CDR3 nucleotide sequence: TGTGGGGCAGGGGCTAGTGAAAAACTGTTTTTT. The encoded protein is CGAGASEKLFF.

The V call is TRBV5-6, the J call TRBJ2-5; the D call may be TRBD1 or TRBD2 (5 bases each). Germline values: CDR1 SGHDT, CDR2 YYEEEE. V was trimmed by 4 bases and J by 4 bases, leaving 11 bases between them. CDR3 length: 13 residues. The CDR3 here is CASSLKRGETQYF. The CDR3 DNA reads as TGTGCCAGCAGCCTTAAGAGGGGAGAGACCCAGTACTTC. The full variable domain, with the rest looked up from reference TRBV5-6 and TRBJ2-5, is DAGVTQSPTHLIKTRGQQVTLRCSPKSGHDTVSWYQQALGQGPQFIFQYYEEEERQRGNFPDRFSGHQFPNYSSELNVNALLLGDSALYLCASSLKRGETQYFGPGTRLLVL.

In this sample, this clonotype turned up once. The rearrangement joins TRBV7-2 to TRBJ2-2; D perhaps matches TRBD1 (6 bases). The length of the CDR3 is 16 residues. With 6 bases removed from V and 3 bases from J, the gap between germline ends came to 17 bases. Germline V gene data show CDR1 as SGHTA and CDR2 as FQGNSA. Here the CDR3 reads CASSFPGQGYTGELFF. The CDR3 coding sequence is TGTGCCAGCAGTTTCCCGGGACAAGGTTACACCGGGGAGCTGTTTTTT.

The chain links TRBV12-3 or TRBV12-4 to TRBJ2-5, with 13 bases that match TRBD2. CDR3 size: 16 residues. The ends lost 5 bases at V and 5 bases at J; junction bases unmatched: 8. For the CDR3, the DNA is TGTGCCAGCAGTATCAGACTAGCGGGGGGCCGGGAGACCCAGTACTTC. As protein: CASSIRLAGGRETQYF.

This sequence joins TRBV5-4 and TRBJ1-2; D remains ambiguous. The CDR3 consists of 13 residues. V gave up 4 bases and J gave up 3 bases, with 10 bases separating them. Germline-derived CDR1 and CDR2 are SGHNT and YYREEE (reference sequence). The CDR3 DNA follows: TGTGCCAGCAGCAAACAGCCGGACTATGGCTACACCTTC. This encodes CASSKQPDYGYTF.